One T cell receptor (beta chain) is described in this entry. Its antigen is unknown. These data originate in a study of cytomegalovirus exposure and HLA in healthy donors. V gave up 3 bases and J gave up 3 bases; unmatched junction bases: 10. Germline-derived CDR1 and CDR2 are MNHEY and SMNVEV (reference sequence). The CDR3 loop spans 17 amino acids. In the PCR, 60 Vbeta and 13 Jbeta primers were used. Libraries were prepared by immunoSEQ multiplex PCR; TCRdb keeps only in-frame clonotypes and omits some of them. Of 120,000 or so clones in the sample, approximately 71% were seen once. Study results and caveats: Several of the most significant clusters appeared, in a later analysis, to be linked to common viral pathogens. There were reportedly fewer N-insertions in an Asian-associated ancestry cluster than the roughly 700-donor mean, in a later analysis.

This clonotype was obtained from a woman in her forties or fifties in good health and CMV-seronegative. The rearrangement joins TRBV27 to TRBJ2-4, with 8 bases fitting TRBD2. Sequenced material: PBMCs. The CDR3 sequence: CASSFKSTSVYKNIQYF. CDR3 bases: TGTGCCAGCAGTTTCAAATCGACTAGCGTTTACAAAAACATTCAGTACTTC.